Shown below are 6 T cell receptor beta chains from a single sample sequenced in a study of beta chain features in type 1 diabetes. Every bit of the isolated RNA underwent reverse transcription, so sequencing read expressed TCRB transcripts. Here immunoSEQ multiplex PCR was the method, and the copy in TCRdb shows in-frame clones only, minus some. The sample lists roughly 150,000 clones; about 9% were seen once. The study's findings and limits: Significant though moderate, a shortening of TCRB CDR3s appeared in all four CD4+ subsets of Type 1 diabetes patients.

No antigen has been identified for these receptors. Material for sequencing was central memory CD4+ T cells from blood. All receptors come from a woman in her twenties or thirties with type 1 diabetes.

The chain couples TRBV19 to TRBJ1-4; no reliable D call. The germline V and J ends were trimmed by 6 bases and 8 bases, with 7 bases remaining between them. Germline lookup yields CDR1 LNHDA and CDR2 SQIVND (reference sequence). This CDR3 comprises 11 residues. CDR3 amino acids: CASSPREKLFF. The CDR3 DNA reads as TGTGCCAGTAGCCCCCGGGAAAAACTGTTTTTT. The full variable domain, with the rest looked up from reference TRBV19 and TRBJ1-4, is DGGITQSPKYLFRKEGQNVTLSCEQNLNHDAMYWYRQDPGQGLRLIYYSQIVNDFQKGDIAEGYSVSREKKESFPLTVTSAQKNPTAFYLCASSPREKLFFGSGTQLSVL.

The chain recombines TRBV7-9 with TRBJ2-7; D is perhaps TRBD2 (6 bases). The CDR3 totals 14 residues. The germline gives CDR1 SEHNR, CDR2 FQNEAQ (reference sequence). Trimming cost V 1 base and J 1 base, with 8 bases left between them. The CDR3 region has the DNA TGTGCCAGCAGCTTAGGCGGGGTGTCCTACGAGCAGTACTTC. Protein product: CASSLGGVSYEQYF.

This clone was found a few times. The chain carries TRBV2 and TRBJ2-5, with D unresolved. V was cut by 5 bases and J by 5 bases, with 12 bases left in between. Germline V gene data show CDR1 as SNHLY and CDR2 as FYNNEI. This CDR3 contains 13 residues. CDR3 DNA: TGTGCCAGCAGTTACCCCCCCCGGGAGACCCAGTACTTC. This encodes CASSYPPRETQYF.

V and J are TRBV16 and TRBJ1-2, with D perhaps matching TRBD1 (6 bases). There are 15 residues in the CDR3. CDR1 and CDR2 from the germline V gene are KGHSY and FQNENV. The V and J ends lost 3 bases and 3 bases respectively, with 14 bases between them. CDR3: CASSHVRGMDYGYTF. The DNA for the CDR3 is TGTGCCAGCAGCCACGTAAGGGGGATGGACTATGGCTACACCTTC. Based on the CDR3 plus reference TRBV16 and TRBJ1-2, the full variable domain is GEEVAQTPKHLVRGEGQKAKLYCAPIKGHSYVFWYQQVLKNEFKFLISFQNENVFDETGMPKERFSAKCLPNSPCSLEIQATKLEDSAVYFCASSHVRGMDYGYTFGSGTRLTVV.

This clone has only a few counts. The chain combines TRBV7-9 with TRBJ2-3; TRBD2 is a possible D gene (5 bases). CDR1 and CDR2 from the germline V gene are SEHNR and FQNEAQ (reference sequence). The CDR3 runs to 14 residues. The V gene lost 5 bases and the J gene lost 6 bases, with 15 bases spanning the gap. The CDR3 DNA reads as TGTGCCAGCAGCCCCGGACTGCCCATGGATACGCAGTATTTT. This sequence encodes CASSPGLPMDTQYF.

The chain links TRBV30 to TRBJ1-3; D ambiguous. V was pared by 3 bases and J by 0 bases, with 15 bases between. The germline CDR1 and CDR2 sequences are GTSNPN and SVGIG (reference sequence). The CDR3 covers 16 residues. The CDR3 DNA reads as TGTGCCTGGAGCCCGGGTCTGTTGGGCTCTGGAAACACCATATATTTT. It yields the protein CAWSPGLLGSGNTIYF.